Included here is one T cell receptor beta chain sequence, with context. The ends lost 1 base at V and 0 bases at J; junction bases unmatched: 4. The CDR3 contains 19 residues. Germline-derived CDR1 and CDR2 are LNHDA and SQIVND (reference sequence). TCRdb keeps only in-frame clones here, not all; method: immunoSEQ multiplex PCR. The sample contains tens of thousands of clones, roughly 80% of which appear only once. The sample comes from a study of blood T cell repertoires in COVID-19. The sequenced sample consisted of peripheral blood. The chain is built from TRBV19 and TRBJ2-1; TRBD2 agrees at 15 bases. The TCR originated in a human donor in a cohort sampled during active COVID-19. The CDR3 sequence: CASSIVGTSGRNSYNEQFF. The CDR3, as DNA: TGTGCCAGTAGTATAGTGGGGACTAGCGGGAGGAACTCCTACAATGAGCAGTTCTTC.